These 29 T cell receptor beta chains originate from one sample sequenced in a study of shared clonotypes between healthy human individuals. TCRdb's copy holds only in-frame clones and misses some; the assay was immunoSEQ multiplex PCR. The data hold 700,000 or so clones, with around 72% observed a single time. The sequenced material came from memory CD4+ T cells sorted from blood. Subset here: CD45RA-negative fraction. These receptors were obtained from a woman aged 30 to 39 in good health.

The chain is built from TRBV29-1 and TRBJ2-3, with 9 bases matching TRBD2. The junction had 4 bases not matched to a gene; V was cut back by 4 bases and J by 2 bases. Germline lookup yields CDR1 SQVTM and CDR2 ANQGSEA. CDR3 size: 14 residues. CDR3 coding DNA: TGCAGCGTTGGTCCTAGCGGGAACACAGATACGCAGTATTTT. Translating gives CSVGPSGNTDTQYF.

The CDR3 protein is CASFAGGGVSGELFF. CDR3 bases: TGTGCCAGCTTTGCGGGAGGAGGTGTCTCCGGGGAGCTGTTTTTT. The chain joins TRBV5-4 to TRBJ2-2; 8 bases are a match to TRBD2. The length of the CDR3 is 15 residues. V shed 7 bases, J shed 6 bases, and the junction held 11 bases outside the gene matches. CDR1 is SGHNT, CDR2 YYREEE, per germline (reference sequence). Full variable domain (missing parts from reference TRBV5-4 and TRBJ2-2): ETGVTQSPTHLIKTRGQQVTLRCSSQSGHNTVSWYQQALGQGPQFIFQYYREEENGRGNFPPRFSGLQFPNYSSELNVNALELDDSALYLCASFAGGGVSGELFFGEGSRLTVL.

The CDR3 loop is CASSDHEQYF. The CDR3, as DNA: TGCGCCAGCAGTGATCACGAGCAGTACTTC. The rearrangement joins TRBV10-2 to TRBJ2-7, with unresolved D. Trimming pared 3 bases from V and 5 bases from J, leaving 2 bases between. Germline assignment: CDR1 WSHSY and CDR2 SAAADI. The CDR3 is made up of 10 amino acids.

The CDR3 loop reads CASSRRGLAGVDTQYF. The CDR3 DNA sequence: TGTGCCAGCAGCCGAAGGGGACTAGCGGGCGTAGATACGCAGTATTTT. The rearrangement links TRBV27 to TRBJ2-3, with 12 bases identical to TRBD2. Germline V CDR1 and CDR2: MNHEY, SMNVEV (reference sequence). The CDR3 is 16 amino acids. With V trimmed by 6 bases and J by 5 bases, 9 bases remained unmatched.

This clone was seen just once. The V gene is TRBV27, the J gene TRBJ2-3, with 9 bases matching TRBD2. This CDR3 spans 16 amino acids. V shed 2 bases and J 6 bases; nucleotides not matched to a gene: 9. CDR1 is MNHEY and CDR2 is SMNVEV in the germline V gene (reference sequence). Written as DNA, the CDR3 is TGTGCCAGCAGTTTAGACGTAGCGGGAGAATTGGATACGCAGTATTTT. It specifies CASSLDVAGELDTQYF.

Comments on this clone: This sample includes further DNA sequences coding for the same CDR3. The chain combines TRBV2 with TRBJ2-3, with D perhaps assigned TRBD1 or TRBD2 (6 bases each). Per germline, CDR1 SNHLY and CDR2 FYNNEI. The CDR3 totals 12 residues. Trimming shortened V by 3 bases and J by 7 bases, and 8 bases separated the two germline ends. The CDR3 here is CASSEGGYTQYF. As DNA, the CDR3 is TGTGCCAGCAGTGAGGGGGGCTATACGCAGTATTTT.

There are many counts of this clone. This chain connects TRBV6-5 to TRBJ2-7; possible D gene TRBD1, 5 bases. Trimming removed 0 bases at V and 3 bases at J, with 9 bases between. The CDR3 contains 14 residues. CDR1 is MNHEY, CDR2 SVGAGI, per germline. Here the CDR3 DNA reads TGTGCCAGCAGTTACTCGAAGGGGATCTACGAGCAGTACTTC. Protein product: CASSYSKGIYEQYF.

This clone was recorded a few times. CDR3 region: CASSVEQGAYEQYF. The CDR3 nucleotides read TGTGCCAGCAGCGTTGAACAGGGAGCCTACGAGCAGTACTTC. This sequence joins TRBV5-4 and TRBJ2-7; D may be TRBD1 (6 bases). CDR1 is SGHNT, CDR2 YYREEE, per germline (reference sequence). The V end was cut by 4 bases, the J end by 2 bases, with 13 bases between. This CDR3 region has 14 residues.

In its sample, this clone was seen many times. The chain couples TRBV28 to TRBJ2-2; 7 positions agree with TRBD2. The CDR3 has 16 residues. The V segment lost 6 bases and the J segment 8 bases; nucleotides outside the gene matches: 15. Germline values: CDR1 MDHEN, CDR2 SYDVKM. CDR3 loop: CASSPGPSGIRGELFF. The DNA of the CDR3 is TGTGCCAGCAGCCCCGGTCCTAGCGGCATAAGGGGGGAGCTGTTTTTT.

Note on this clone: This specimen includes other DNA sequences encoding the same CDR3. V usage is TRBV7-3 and J usage is TRBJ2-1; 9 bases fit TRBD1. The CDR3 is 15 residues long. Germline values: CDR1 SGHTA, CDR2 FQGTGA. With 5 bases clipped from V and 2 bases from J, the junction kept 4 bases outside the gene matches. CDR3 nucleotides: TGTGCCAGCAGCGAAGGACAGGGGACCTACAATGAGCAGTTCTTC. Protein product: CASSEGQGTYNEQFF.

The sample holds a few counts of this clone. The chain recombines TRBV5-1 with TRBJ2-7, with TRBD2 identical over 7 bases. Trimming took 4 bases from V and 4 from J; bases not matched to a gene: 11. The CDR3 covers 15 residues. Germline V lookup: CDR1 SGHRS, CDR2 YFSETQ. CDR3 region: CASSPTSGLSYEQYF. The CDR3 DNA sequence: TGCGCCAGCAGCCCGACCTCGGGACTAAGTTACGAGCAGTACTTC. The entire variable domain, with the rest obtained from reference TRBV5-1 and TRBJ2-7, is as follows: KAGVTQTPRYLIKTRGQQVTLSCSPISGHRSVSWYQQTPGQGLQFLFEYFSETQRNKGNFPGRFSGRQFSNSRSEMNVSTLELGDSALYLCASSPTSGLSYEQYFGPGTRLTVT.

V gene TRBV18 combines with J gene TRBJ1-5; TRBD1 matches 7 bases. The CDR3 contains 16 residues. V shed 2 bases and J 6 bases; nucleotides not matched to a gene: 10. Germline CDR1 reads KGHSH; CDR2 reads LQKENI. The CDR3 sequence is CASSPVRTGERQPQHF. CDR3 DNA sequence: TGTGCCAGCTCACCAGTTCGTACAGGGGAGCGTCAGCCCCAGCATTTT.

V is TRBV18 and J is TRBJ2-1, with D tentatively TRBD2 (5 bases). Germline V gene sequence: CDR1 KGHSH, CDR2 LQKENI. V dropped 0 bases and J dropped 2 bases, with 11 bases sitting between them. The CDR3 has 16 residues. This chain's CDR3 is CASSPPSGGTYNEQFF. CDR3 in DNA: TGTGCCAGCTCACCACCGTCCGGAGGAACCTACAATGAGCAGTTCTTC.

This clone was seen only a few times. V usage is TRBV4-1 and J usage is TRBJ1-1; D unclear. The CDR3 is 16 residues long. Trimming stripped 4 bases from V and 3 bases from J, with 18 bases between. The germline CDR1 and CDR2 sequences are MGHRA and YSYEKL. CDR3 loop: CASSLTFIGDYTEAFF. CDR3 sequence (DNA): TGCGCCAGCAGCCTTACTTTTATCGGCGATTACACTGAAGCTTTCTTT.

The chain carries TRBV30 and TRBJ2-3; D gene unclear. CDR3 length: 12 amino acids. Per the germline V gene, CDR1 is GTSNPN and CDR2 is SVGIG (reference sequence). Trimming cost V 0 bases and J 4 bases, with 5 bases left between them. The CDR3, as DNA: TGTGCCTGGAGTGTAGTAGCAGATACGCAGTATTTT. It yields the protein CAWSVVADTQYF.

This clone was observed a few times. The chain links TRBV15 to TRBJ2-7; D not resolved. Germline assignment: CDR1 LNHNV and CDR2 YYDKDF (reference sequence). The length of the CDR3 is 13 residues. V lost 5 bases to trimming and J lost 4 bases, with 12 bases between them. CDR3 bases: TGTGCCACCAGCTCCCGGGCCCGATACGAGCAGTACTTC. It yields the protein CATSSRARYEQYF.

With regard to this clone: The DNA is omitted, as the CDR3 cannot be located on it reliably, and the CDR3 follows TCRdb's listing. CDR3 amino acids: CASSSSTGGRAQYF. V and J are TRBV28 and TRBJ2-3; the table's D call of TRBD1 was not tested on the DNA. Germline values: CDR1 MDHEN, CDR2 SYDVKM. Including both end residues, the CDR3 is 14 amino acids long.

The chain recombines TRBV6-5 with TRBJ1-5; weak D call: TRBD1 (5 bases). Germline CDR1 reads MNHEY; CDR2 reads SVGAGI. Trimming shortened V by 8 bases and J by 3 bases, and 11 bases separated the two germline ends. There are 13 residues in the CDR3. The CDR3 reads CASGRQNNQPQHF. CDR3 nucleotide sequence: TGTGCCAGCGGGAGACAGAACAATCAGCCCCAGCATTTT.

V usage is TRBV9 and J usage is TRBJ2-5; the D gene could be TRBD1 or TRBD2 (5 bases each). CDR3 length: 16 residues. The germline V gene has CDR1 SGDLS and CDR2 YYNGEE. With 0 bases removed from V and 3 bases from J, the gap between germline ends came to 15 bases. In DNA, the CDR3 is TGTGCCAGCAGCGTAGGCCCAGGGAGCAACAAAGAGACCCAGTACTTC. Translated: CASSVGPGSNKETQYF.

The chain joins TRBV5-1 to TRBJ2-7; TRBD1 matches at 9 bases. V shed 4 bases, J shed 3 bases, and the junction held 8 bases outside the gene matches. The CDR3 contains 15 residues. Germline CDR1 reads SGHRS; CDR2 reads YFSETQ. The CDR3 DNA is TGCGCCAGCAGCCTAACCGGGACAGGGATCTACGAGCAGTACTTC. This gives the protein CASSLTGTGIYEQYF.

The V gene is TRBV28, the J gene TRBJ2-7, with D perhaps given as TRBD1 or TRBD2 (5 bases each). Germline lookup yields CDR1 MDHEN and CDR2 SYDVKM. V was cut by 3 bases and J by 7 bases, with 19 bases left in between. The CDR3 is made up of 15 amino acids. CDR3 coding DNA: TGTGCCAGCAGTTTTGGCCCTGGCGAGGGGCGAGAGCAGTACTTC. Its protein is CASSFGPGEGREQYF.

The chain couples TRBV18 to TRBJ2-3, with D maybe TRBD2 (6 bases). The length of the CDR3 is 15 residues. The V gene's germline CDR1 is KGHSH and CDR2 LQKENI. V lost 4 bases and J 7 bases, leaving 18 bases between the germline ends. The CDR3 region has the DNA TGTGCCAGCTCACTACGGCAGCGGGCATTACATACGCAGTATTTT. Its protein product is CASSLRQRALHTQYF.

The chain has TRBV11-2 and TRBJ2-7; 10 positions agree with TRBD1. CDR3 length: 15 residues. Germline V lookup: CDR1 SGHAT, CDR2 FQNNGV. After removal of 1 base from V and 3 bases from J, the junction contained 3 bases not matched to a gene. CDR3 protein: CASSLVGTGDYEQYF. Here the CDR3 DNA reads TGTGCCAGCAGCTTAGTCGGGACAGGGGACTACGAGCAGTACTTC.

The chain combines TRBV5-1 with TRBJ2-7; tentative D call: TRBD2 (6 bases). Germline CDR1 SGHRS, CDR2 YFSETQ. CDR3 length: 15 amino acids. V was pared by 0 bases and J by 0 bases, with 10 bases between. CDR3 bases: TGCGCCAGCAGCTTGGAGGCGGGACCCTCCTACGAGCAGTACTTC. As protein: CASSLEAGPSYEQYF.

The V call is TRBV28, the J call TRBJ1-2; TRBD1 matches at 8 bases. The CDR3 sequence is 13 residues long. The ends lost 6 bases at V and 4 bases at J; junction bases unmatched: 4. Germline loops: CDR1 MDHEN, CDR2 SYDVKM. Here the CDR3 reads CASRPTGVYGYTF. The DNA for the CDR3 is TGTGCCAGCAGGCCGACAGGGGTCTATGGCTACACCTTC.

This clone showed up just a few times. The J gene is TRBJ1-2, the V gene TRBV19; D is undetermined. The germline CDR1 and CDR2 sequences are LNHDA and SQIVND (reference sequence). With 2 bases removed from V and 7 bases from J, the gap between germline ends came to 11 bases. This CDR3 spans 13 amino acids. The chain's CDR3 is CASSIPGSFGYTF. Here the CDR3 DNA reads TGTGCCAGTAGTATACCGGGGTCATTTGGCTACACCTTC.

The rearrangement uses TRBV28 and TRBJ2-5; possible D gene TRBD1, 6 bases. The J call may be incorrect, as the DNA end agrees better with TRBJ2-7. CDR1 and CDR2 (germline): MDHEN, SYDVKM. This CDR3 contains 14 residues. The CDR3 sequence: CASSAPDRPYEQYF. The CDR3 coding sequence is TGTGCCAGCAGTGCGCCCGACAGGCCCTACGAGCAGTACTTC.

This chain links TRBV6-1 with TRBJ2-1; D tentatively reads TRBD1 or TRBD2 (5 bases each). The CDR3 loop spans 14 amino acids. The V end was cut by 7 bases, the J end by 6 bases, with 16 bases between. Germline loops: CDR1 MNHNS, CDR2 SASEGT. CDR3 DNA sequence: TGTGCCAGCATCGGGGCAGGATTCGGCAATGAGCAGTTCTTC. As protein: CASIGAGFGNEQFF.

V usage is TRBV14 and J usage is TRBJ2-1, with 9 bases fitting TRBD1. The CDR3 has 15 residues. Germline lookup yields CDR1 SGHDN and CDR2 FVKESK. V lost 4 bases to trimming and J lost 7 bases; unmatched junction nucleotides: 8. In DNA form, the CDR3 reads TGTGCCAGCAGCCTTGGGACAGGGAAAGGGAATGAGCAGTTCTTC. It yields the protein CASSLGTGKGNEQFF.